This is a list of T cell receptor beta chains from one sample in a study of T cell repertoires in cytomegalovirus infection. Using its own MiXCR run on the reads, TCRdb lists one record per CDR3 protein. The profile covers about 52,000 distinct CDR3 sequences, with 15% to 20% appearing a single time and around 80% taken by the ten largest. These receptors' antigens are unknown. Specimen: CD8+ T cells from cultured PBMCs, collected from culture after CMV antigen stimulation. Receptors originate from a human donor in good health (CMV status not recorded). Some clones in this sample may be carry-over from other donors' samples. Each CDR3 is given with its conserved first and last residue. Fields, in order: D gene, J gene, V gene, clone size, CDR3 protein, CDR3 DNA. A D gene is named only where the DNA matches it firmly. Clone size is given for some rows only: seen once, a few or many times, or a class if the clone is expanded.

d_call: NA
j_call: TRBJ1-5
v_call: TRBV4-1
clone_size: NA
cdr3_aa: CASSQLRAPSNQPQHF
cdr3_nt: TGCGCCAGCAGCCAACTCCGGGCACCTAGCAATCAGCCCCAGCATTTT

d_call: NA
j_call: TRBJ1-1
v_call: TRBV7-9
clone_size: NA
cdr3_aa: CASSLANPGNTEAFF
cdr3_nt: TGTGCCAGCAGCTTAGCGAATCCGGGGAACACTGAAGCTTTCTTT

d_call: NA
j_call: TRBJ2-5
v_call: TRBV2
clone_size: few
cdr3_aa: CASSDRGDVRETQYF
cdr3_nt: TGTGCCAGCAGTGATCGAGGGGACGTGAGGGAGACCCAGTACTTC

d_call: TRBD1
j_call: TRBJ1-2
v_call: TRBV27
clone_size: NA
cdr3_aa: CASSLSQGDNGYGYTF
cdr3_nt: TGTGCCAGCAGTCTCTCGCAGGGGGATAACGGGTATGGCTACACCTTC

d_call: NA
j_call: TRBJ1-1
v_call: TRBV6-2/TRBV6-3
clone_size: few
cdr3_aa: CASSYSLADMNTEAFF
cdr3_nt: TGTGCCAGCAGTTACAGCTTGGCGGACATGAACACTGAAGCTTTCTTT

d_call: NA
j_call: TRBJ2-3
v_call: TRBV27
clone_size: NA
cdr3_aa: CATWSTDTQYF
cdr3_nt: TGTGCCACCTGGAGTACAGATACGCAGTATTTT

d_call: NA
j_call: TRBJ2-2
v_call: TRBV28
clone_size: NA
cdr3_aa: CASRTVYTGELFF
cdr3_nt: TGTGCCAGCAGGACCGTGTACACCGGGGAGCTGTTTTTT

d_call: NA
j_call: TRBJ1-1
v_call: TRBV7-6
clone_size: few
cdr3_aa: CASSPGRSLEAFF
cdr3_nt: TGTGCCAGCAGCCCTGGACGGAGCCTTGAAGCTTTCTTT

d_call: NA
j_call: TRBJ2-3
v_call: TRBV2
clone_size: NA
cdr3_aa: CASRAPSFTDTQYF
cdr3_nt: TGTGCCAGCAGGGCACCCAGCTTCACAGATACGCAGTATTTT

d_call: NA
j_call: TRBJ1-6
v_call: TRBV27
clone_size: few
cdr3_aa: CASSYGTVLYNSPLHF
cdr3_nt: TGTGCCAGCAGTTATGGGACCGTGCTCTATAATTCACCCCTCCACTTT

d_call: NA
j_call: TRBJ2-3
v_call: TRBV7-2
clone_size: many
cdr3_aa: CASSLEGRISVTDTQYF
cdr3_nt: TGTGCCAGCAGCTTAGAAGGCCGCATTTCGGTCACCGATACGCAGTATTTT

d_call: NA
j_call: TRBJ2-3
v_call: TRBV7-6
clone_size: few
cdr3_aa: CASSFLGGGTDTQYF
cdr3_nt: TGTGCCAGCAGCTTTCTCGGGGGTGGCACAGATACGCAGTATTTT

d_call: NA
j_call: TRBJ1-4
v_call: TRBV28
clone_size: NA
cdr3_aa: CASSLYEKLFF
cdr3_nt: TGTGCCAGCAGCCTGTACGAAAAACTGTTTTTT

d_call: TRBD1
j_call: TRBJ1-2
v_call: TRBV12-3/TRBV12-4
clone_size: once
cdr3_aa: CASSFKTGGNTF
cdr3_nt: TGTGCCAGCAGTTTTAAGACAGGGGGCAACACCTTC

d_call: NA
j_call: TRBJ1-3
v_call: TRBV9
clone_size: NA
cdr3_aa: CASSSRDTRSGNTIYF
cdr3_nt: TGTGCCAGCAGCAGCCGGGACACCCGCTCTGGAAACACCATATATTTT

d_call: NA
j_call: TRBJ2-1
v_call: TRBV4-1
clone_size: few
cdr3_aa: CASSQDGVRVEQFF
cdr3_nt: TGCGCCAGCAGCCAGGACGGCGTTCGGGTTGAGCAGTTCTTC

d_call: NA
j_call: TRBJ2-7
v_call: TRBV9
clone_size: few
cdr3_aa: CASSVEPASYEQYF
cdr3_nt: TGTGCCAGCAGCGTAGAACCGGCCTCCTACGAGCAGTACTTC

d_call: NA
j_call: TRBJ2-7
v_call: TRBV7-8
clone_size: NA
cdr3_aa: CASSEASSYEQYF
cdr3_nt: TGTGCCAGCAGCGAAGCGTCCAGCTACGAGCAGTACTTC

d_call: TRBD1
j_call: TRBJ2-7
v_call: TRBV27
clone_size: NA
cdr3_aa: CASSQDRALYEQYF
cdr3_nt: TGTGCCAGCAGTCAGGACAGGGCGCTCTACGAGCAGTACTTC

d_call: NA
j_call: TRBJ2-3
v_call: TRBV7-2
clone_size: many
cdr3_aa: CASSLDRPPYADTQYF
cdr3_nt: TGTGCCAGCAGCTTAGACAGGCCCCCATACGCAGATACGCAGTATTTT

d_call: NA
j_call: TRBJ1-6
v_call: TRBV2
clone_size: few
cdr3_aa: CASSEGRRNSPLHF
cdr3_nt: TGTGCCAGCAGTGAGGGACGGAGGAATTCACCCCTCCACTTT

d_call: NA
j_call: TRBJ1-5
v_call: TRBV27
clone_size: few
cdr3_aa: CASGLGANQPQHF
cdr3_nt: TGTGCCAGCGGCCTCGGGGCGAATCAGCCCCAGCATTTT

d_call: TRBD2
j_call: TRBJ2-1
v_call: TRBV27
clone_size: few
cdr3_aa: CASSDGAGYNEQFF
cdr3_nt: TGTGCCAGCAGTGACGGAGCGGGGTACAATGAGCAGTTCTTC

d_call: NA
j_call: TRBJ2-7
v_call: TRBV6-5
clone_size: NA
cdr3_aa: CASSYSVGNEQYF
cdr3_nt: TGTGCCAGCAGTTACTCGGTAGGGAACGAGCAGTACTTC

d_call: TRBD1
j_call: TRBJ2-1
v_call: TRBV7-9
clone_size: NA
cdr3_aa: CASSPGQAPDEQFF
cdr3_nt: TGTGCCAGCAGCCCGGGACAGGCTCCGGATGAGCAGTTCTTC

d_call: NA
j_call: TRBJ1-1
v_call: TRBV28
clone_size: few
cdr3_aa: CASSLPQGPNTEAFF
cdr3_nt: TGTGCCAGCAGTTTACCCCAGGGACCCAACACTGAAGCTTTCTTT

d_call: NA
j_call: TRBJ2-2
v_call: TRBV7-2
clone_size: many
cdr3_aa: CASSSPLGQGITGELFF
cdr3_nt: TGTGCCAGCAGCTCCCCCCTTGGGCAGGGTATCACCGGGGAGCTGTTTTTT

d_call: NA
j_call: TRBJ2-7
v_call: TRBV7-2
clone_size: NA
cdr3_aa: CASSFNRRDEQYF
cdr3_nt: TGTGCCAGCAGCTTTAACAGGCGGGACGAGCAGTACTTC

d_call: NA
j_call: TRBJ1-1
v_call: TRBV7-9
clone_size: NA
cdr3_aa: CASSPPQGFNTEAFF
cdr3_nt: TGTGCCAGCAGCCCCCCCCAGGGTTTTAACACTGAAGCTTTCTTT

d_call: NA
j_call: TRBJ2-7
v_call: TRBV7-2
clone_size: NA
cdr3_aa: CASSSRRPGTSYEQYF
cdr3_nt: TGTGCCAGCAGCTCTCGGAGACCAGGGACCTCCTACGAGCAGTACTTC

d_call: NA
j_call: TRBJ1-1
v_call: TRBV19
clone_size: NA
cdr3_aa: CASSILGGRTEAFF
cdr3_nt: TGTGCCAGTAGTATCCTTGGCGGGCGGACTGAAGCTTTCTTT

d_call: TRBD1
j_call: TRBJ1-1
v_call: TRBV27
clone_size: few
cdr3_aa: CASSSQGALDTEAFF
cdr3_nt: TGTGCCAGCAGTTCCCAGGGGGCGCTGGACACTGAAGCTTTCTTT

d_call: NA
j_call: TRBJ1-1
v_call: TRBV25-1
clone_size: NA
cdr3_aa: CASGDDTNTEAFF
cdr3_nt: TGTGCCAGCGGAGATGACACGAACACTGAAGCTTTCTTT

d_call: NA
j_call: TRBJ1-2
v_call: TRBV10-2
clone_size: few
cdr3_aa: CASSDGGGRNGYTF
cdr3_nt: TGCGCCAGCAGTGATGGGGGCGGTAGGAATGGCTACACCTTC

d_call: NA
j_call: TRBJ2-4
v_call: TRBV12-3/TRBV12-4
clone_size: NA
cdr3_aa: CASSLNGNIQYF
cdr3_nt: TGTGCCAGCAGTTTGAACGGAAACATTCAGTACTTC

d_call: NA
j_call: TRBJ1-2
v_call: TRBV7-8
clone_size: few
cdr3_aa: CASIAENREGYTF
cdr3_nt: TGTGCCAGCATCGCGGAAAACAGGGAAGGCTACACCTTC

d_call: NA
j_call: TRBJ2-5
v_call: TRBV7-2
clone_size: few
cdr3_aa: CASNPGGGLQETQYF
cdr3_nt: TGTGCCAGCAACCCCGGAGGAGGTCTCCAAGAGACCCAGTACTTC

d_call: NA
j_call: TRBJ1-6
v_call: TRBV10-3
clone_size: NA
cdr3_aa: CAISEQGEGALTLHF
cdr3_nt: TGTGCCATCAGCGAGCAGGGAGAAGGGGCCTTGACCCTCCACTTT

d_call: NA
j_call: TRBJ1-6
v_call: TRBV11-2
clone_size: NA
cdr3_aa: CASSPTGYNSPLHF
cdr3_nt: TGTGCCAGCAGCCCGACAGGTTATAATTCACCCCTCCACTTT

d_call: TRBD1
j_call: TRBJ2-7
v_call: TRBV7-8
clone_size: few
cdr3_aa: CASSSEGTGPQEQYF
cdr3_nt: TGTGCCAGCAGCTCCGAAGGGACAGGCCCTCAGGAGCAGTACTTC

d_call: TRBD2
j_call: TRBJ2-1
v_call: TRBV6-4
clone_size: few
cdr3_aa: CASSEAGNNEQFF
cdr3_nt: TGTGCCAGCAGTGAAGCGGGGAACAATGAGCAGTTCTTC

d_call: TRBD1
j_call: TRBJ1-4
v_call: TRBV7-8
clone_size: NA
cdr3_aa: CASSLTTGESEKLFF
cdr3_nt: TGTGCCAGCAGCTTAACGACAGGGGAGAGTGAAAAACTGTTTTTT

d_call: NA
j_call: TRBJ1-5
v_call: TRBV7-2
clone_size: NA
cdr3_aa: CASSPRGYSNQPQHF
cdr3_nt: TGTGCCAGCTCCCCAAGGGGTTATAGCAATCAGCCCCAGCATTTT

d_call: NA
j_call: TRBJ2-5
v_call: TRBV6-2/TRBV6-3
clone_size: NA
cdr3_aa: CASSYDLQETQYF
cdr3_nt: TGTGCCAGCAGTTACGACCTTCAAGAGACCCAGTACTTC

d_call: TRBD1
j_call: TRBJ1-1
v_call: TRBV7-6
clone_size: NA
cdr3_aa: CASSSTGAREAFF
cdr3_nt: TGTGCCAGCAGCTCGACAGGGGCCCGTGAAGCTTTCTTT

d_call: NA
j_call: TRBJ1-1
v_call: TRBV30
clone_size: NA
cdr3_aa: CAWSLPQNTEAFF
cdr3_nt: TGTGCCTGGAGTCTCCCGCAAAACACTGAAGCTTTCTTT

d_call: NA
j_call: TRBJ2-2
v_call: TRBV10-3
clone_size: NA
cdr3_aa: CAIRAGTLNTGELFF
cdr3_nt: TGTGCCATCAGGGCCGGGACTCTGAACACCGGGGAGCTGTTTTTT

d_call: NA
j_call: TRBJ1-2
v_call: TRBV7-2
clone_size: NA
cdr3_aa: CASSLRPARGYGYTF
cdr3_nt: TGTGCCAGCAGTCTGAGGCCCGCGCGGGGCTATGGCTACACCTTC

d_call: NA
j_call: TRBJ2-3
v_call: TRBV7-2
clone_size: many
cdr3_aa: CASSSRALRNTQYF
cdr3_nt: TGTGCCAGCAGCTCAAGGGCCCTTAGGAATACGCAGTATTTT

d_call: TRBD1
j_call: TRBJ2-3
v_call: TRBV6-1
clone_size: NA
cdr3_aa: CASRGTGDRTDTQYF
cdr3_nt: TGTGCCAGCAGAGGGACAGGGGACCGAACAGATACGCAGTATTTT

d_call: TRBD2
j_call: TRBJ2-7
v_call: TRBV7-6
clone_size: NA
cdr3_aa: CASSFQGDPGGEQYF
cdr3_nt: TGTGCCAGCAGCTTCCAGGGAGACCCCGGGGGGGAGCAGTACTTC

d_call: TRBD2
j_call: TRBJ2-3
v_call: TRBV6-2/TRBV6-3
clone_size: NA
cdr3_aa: CASSYRASGASTDTQYF
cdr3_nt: TGTGCCAGCAGTTACAGGGCTAGCGGGGCTAGCACAGATACGCAGTATTTT

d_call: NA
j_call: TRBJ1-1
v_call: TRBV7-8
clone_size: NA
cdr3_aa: CASSGTDSTTEAFF
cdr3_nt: TGTGCCAGCAGCGGGACGGACAGCACCACTGAAGCTTTCTTT

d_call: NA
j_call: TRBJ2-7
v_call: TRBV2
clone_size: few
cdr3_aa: CASRGDFYEQYF
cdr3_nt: TGTGCCAGCAGAGGGGATTTCTACGAGCAGTACTTC

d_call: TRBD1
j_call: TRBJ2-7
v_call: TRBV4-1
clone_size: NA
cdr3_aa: CASSHGTEYEQYF
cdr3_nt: TGCGCCAGCAGCCACGGGACAGAATACGAGCAGTACTTC

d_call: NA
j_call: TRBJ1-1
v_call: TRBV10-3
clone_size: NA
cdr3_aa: CAIMTATGLNTEAFF
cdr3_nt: TGTGCCATCATGACAGCAACAGGGTTGAACACTGAAGCTTTCTTT

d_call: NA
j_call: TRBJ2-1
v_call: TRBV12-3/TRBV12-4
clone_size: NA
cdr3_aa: CASSLTSTSWNEQFF
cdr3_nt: TGTGCCAGCAGTTTAACGTCTACTAGTTGGAATGAGCAGTTCTTC

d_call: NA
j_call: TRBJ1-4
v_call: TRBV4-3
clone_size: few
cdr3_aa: CASSQDQDTSTNEKLFF
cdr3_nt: TGCGCCAGCAGCCAAGATCAAGACACCTCAACTAATGAAAAACTGTTTTTT

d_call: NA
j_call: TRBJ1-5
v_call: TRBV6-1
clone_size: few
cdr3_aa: CASSDGGRATSHSNQPQHF
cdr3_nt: TGTGCCAGCAGTGATGGGGGCAGGGCCACCTCTCATAGCAATCAGCCCCAGCATTTT